This T cell receptor (beta chain) came from a study of low-dose radiotherapy and immunotherapy resistance in tumors. At the level of the study: Members of Cohort 1 were treated with 0.5 Gy per fraction every 2 weeks. The prescribed total PTV dose was 6.5 Gy. Participants were given intravenous cyclophosphamide 200 mg/m2 every two weeks, one day before radiation and immunotherapy.

This sample's time point: after trial treatment. As to treatment: LDRT plus nivolumab, ipilimumab, low-dose cyclophosphamide and aspirin (RACIN trial). The donors' regimen was nivolumab, ipilimumab, aspirin, low-dose cyclophosphamide and low-dose radiotherapy. This clonotype was seen many times. TRAV- and TRBV-specific primers, spanning alpha and beta chains, primed first-strand cDNA. The authors ran 15 to 20 PCR cycles to amplify TCRs with a constant-region primer and V-primer adapter. The authors amplified isolated mRNA by in vitro transcription. TCRdb passed the reads through MiXCR, listing each CDR3 protein once. The repertoire has about 39,000 distinct CDR3 sequences, around 20% of them found once; the top ten carry about a tenth. The sequence was obtained from a female donor with ovarian cancer. The sample here was PBMCs, taken after low-dose radiotherapy plus immunotherapy.

CDR3 DNA: TGTGCCAGCAGCACCAGACACCCCAACACTGAAGCTTTCTTT. Encoded protein: CASSTRHPNTEAFF. The chain combines TRBV14 with TRBJ1-1; D gene ambiguous. There are 14 residues in the CDR3. V was clipped by 5 bases and J by 2 bases, with 12 bases between them. CDR1 SGHDN and CDR2 FVKESK come from the germline V gene.